This TCR beta chain emerged from a study of cytomegalovirus exposure and HLA in healthy donors. The germline gives CDR1 MDHEN, CDR2 SYDVKM. V was trimmed by 3 bases and J by 0 bases, leaving 3 bases between them. CDR3 length: 12 residues. The PCR used 60 Vbeta and 13 Jbeta primers. Only in-frame clones appear in the TCRdb table, and some are missing; sequencing was by immunoSEQ multiplex PCR. The sample carries roughly 97,000 clones, approximately 80% recorded once. This clone was counted once. The chain recombines TRBV28 with TRBJ2-7; D is uncertain. Sequenced material: PBMCs. The clonotype was recovered from a woman aged 40 to 49 in good health and CMV-seronegative. This CDR3 is CASSFISYEQYF. The CDR3 nucleotides are TGTGCCAGCAGTTTTATCTCCTACGAGCAGTACTTC.